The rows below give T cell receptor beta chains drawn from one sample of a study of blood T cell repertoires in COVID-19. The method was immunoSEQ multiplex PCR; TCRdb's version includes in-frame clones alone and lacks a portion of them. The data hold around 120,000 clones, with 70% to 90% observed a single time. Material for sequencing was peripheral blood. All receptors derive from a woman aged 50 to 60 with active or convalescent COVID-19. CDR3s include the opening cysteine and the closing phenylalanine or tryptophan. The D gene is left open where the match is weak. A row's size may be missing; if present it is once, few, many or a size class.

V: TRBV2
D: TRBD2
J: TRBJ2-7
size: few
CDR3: CASRPFSGLVSHEQYF
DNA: TGTGCCAGCAGACCATTTTCGGGACTAGTCTCCCACGAGCAGTACTTC

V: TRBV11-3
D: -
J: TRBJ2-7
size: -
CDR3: CASSPTTGSGEQYF
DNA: TGTGCCAGCAGCCCGACCACAGGGTCCGGGGAGCAGTACTTC

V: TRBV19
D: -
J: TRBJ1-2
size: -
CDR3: CASSSRQTNYGYTF
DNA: TGTGCCAGTAGCTCTCGACAGACTAACTATGGCTACACCTTC

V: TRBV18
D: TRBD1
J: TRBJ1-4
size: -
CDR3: CASSSGTAATNEKLFF
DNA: TGTGCCAGCTCGTCAGGGACAGCCGCAACTAATGAAAAACTGTTTTTT

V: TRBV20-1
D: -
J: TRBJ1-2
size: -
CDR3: CSASHIYGYTF
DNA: TGCAGTGCTAGCCACATCTATGGCTACACCTTC

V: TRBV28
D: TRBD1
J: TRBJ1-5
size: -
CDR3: CASSKGQANQPQHF
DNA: TGTGCCAGCAGTAAGGGACAGGCCAATCAGCCCCAGCATTTT

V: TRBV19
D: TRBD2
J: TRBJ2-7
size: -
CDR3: CASSIALAGSNYEQYF
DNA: TGTGCCAGTAGTATAGCCCTAGCGGGATCTAATTACGAGCAGTACTTC

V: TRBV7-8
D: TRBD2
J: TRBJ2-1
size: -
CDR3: CASSLEASGRARYNEQFF
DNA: TGTGCCAGCAGCTTAGAGGCTAGCGGGAGGGCAAGATACAATGAGCAGTTCTTC

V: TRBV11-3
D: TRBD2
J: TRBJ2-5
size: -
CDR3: CASSYGLAGVSGETQYF
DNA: TGTGCCAGCAGCTATGGGTTAGCGGGAGTATCCGGAGAGACCCAGTACTTC

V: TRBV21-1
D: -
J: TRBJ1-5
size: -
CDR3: CASSNCGFRGNQPQHF
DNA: TGTGCCAGCAGCAATTGTGGTTTTCGAGGCAATCAGCCCCAGCATTTT

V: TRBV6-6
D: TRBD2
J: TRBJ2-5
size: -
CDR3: CASSFSGTSAETQYF
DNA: TGTGCCAGCAGTTTCTCCGGGACTAGTGCGGAGACCCAGTACTTC

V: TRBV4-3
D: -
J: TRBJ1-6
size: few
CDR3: CASSQVYTRKLINSPLHF
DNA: TGCGCCAGCAGCCAAGTGTATACTAGAAAACTTATTAATTCACCCCTCCACTTT

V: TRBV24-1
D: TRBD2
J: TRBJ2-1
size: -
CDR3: CATSDSPLAAQFF
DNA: TGTGCCACCAGTGACTCGCCTCTAGCGGCTCAGTTCTTC

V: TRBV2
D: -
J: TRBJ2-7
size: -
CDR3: CASSELRGKGQYF
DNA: TGTGCCAGCAGTGAACTTAGGGGGAAAGGGCAGTACTTC

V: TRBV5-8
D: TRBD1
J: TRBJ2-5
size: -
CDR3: CASTGTGATRVQETQYF
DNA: TGTGCCAGCACGGGTACAGGGGCTACCAGGGTACAAGAGACCCAGTACTTC

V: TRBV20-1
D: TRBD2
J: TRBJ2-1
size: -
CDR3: CSASIPSGSSYNEQFF
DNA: TGCAGTGCTAGTATTCCGAGCGGGAGCTCCTACAATGAGCAGTTCTTC

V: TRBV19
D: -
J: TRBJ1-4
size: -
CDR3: CASSITGSGNEKLFF
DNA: TGTGCCAGTAGTATTACGGGGTCAGGTAATGAAAAACTGTTTTTT

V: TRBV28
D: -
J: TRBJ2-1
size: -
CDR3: CASSAPPGLKNEQFF
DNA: TGTGCCAGCAGTGCCCCTCCCGGACTAAAAAATGAGCAGTTCTTC

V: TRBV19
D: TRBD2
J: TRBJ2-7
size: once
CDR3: CASSMGRAYEQYF
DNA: TGTGCCAGTAGTATGGGGAGGGCCTACGAGCAGTACTTC

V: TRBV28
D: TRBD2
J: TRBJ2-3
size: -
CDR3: CASSLLTSGREDTQYF
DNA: TGTGCCAGCAGTTTATTAACTAGCGGGAGGGAAGATACGCAGTATTTT

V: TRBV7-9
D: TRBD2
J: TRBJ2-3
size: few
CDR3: CASSLGLAGVMGSTDTQYF
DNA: TGTGCCAGCAGCTTAGGACTAGCGGGAGTAATGGGATCCACAGATACGCAGTATTTT

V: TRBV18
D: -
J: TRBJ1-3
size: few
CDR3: CASSEGSVSGNTIYF
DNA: TGTGCCAGCTCAGAGGGTTCTGTCTCTGGAAACACCATATATTTT

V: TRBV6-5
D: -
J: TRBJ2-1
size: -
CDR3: CATLYNEQFF
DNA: TGTGCCACCTTATACAATGAGCAGTTCTTC

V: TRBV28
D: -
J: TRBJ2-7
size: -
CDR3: CASSLLLTAYEQYF
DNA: TGTGCCAGCAGTTTATTGCTTACTGCCTACGAGCAGTACTTC

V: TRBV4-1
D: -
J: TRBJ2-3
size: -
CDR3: CASTLTGGEVDTQYF
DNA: TGCGCCAGCACCTTGACAGGCGGCGAGGTAGATACGCAGTATTTT

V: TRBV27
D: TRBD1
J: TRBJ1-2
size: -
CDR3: CASRGWDSLPGYTF
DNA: TGTGCCAGCAGAGGATGGGACAGCCTTCCCGGCTACACCTTC

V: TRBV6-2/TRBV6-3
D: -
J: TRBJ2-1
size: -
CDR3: CASSPAGLSYNEQFF
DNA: TGTGCCAGCAGCCCTGCGGGGCTTTCCTACAATGAGCAGTTCTTC

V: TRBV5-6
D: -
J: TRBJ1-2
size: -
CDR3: CASSLNTIYGYTF
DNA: TGTGCCAGCAGCTTGAACACGATCTATGGCTACACCTTC

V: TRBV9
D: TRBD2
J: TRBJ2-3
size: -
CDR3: CASSAGLAGDADTQYF
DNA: TGTGCCAGCAGCGCAGGACTAGCGGGAGACGCAGATACGCAGTATTTT

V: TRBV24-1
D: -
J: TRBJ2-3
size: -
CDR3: CATSDLQGKLYTDTQYF
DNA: TGTGCCACCAGTGATTTACAGGGAAAACTATACACAGATACGCAGTATTTT

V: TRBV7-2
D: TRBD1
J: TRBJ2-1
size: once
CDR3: CASSLARGPYNEQFF
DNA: TGTGCCAGCAGCTTAGCCAGGGGGCCCTACAATGAGCAGTTCTTC

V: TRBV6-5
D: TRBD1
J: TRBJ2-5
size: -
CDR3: CASIQDRGRETQYF
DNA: TGTGCCAGCATACAAGACAGGGGGCGGGAGACCCAGTACTTC

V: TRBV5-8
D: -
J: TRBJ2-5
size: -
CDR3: CASSLRTSKFQETQYF
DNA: TGTGCCAGCAGCTTACGTACTAGCAAATTTCAAGAGACCCAGTACTTC

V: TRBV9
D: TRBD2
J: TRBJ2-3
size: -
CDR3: CASSVAIGGRTDTQYF
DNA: TGTGCCAGCAGCGTAGCAATCGGCGGGAGAACAGATACGCAGTATTTT

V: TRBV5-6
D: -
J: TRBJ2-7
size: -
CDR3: CASSLDRDEQYF
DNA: TGTGCCAGCAGCTTGGACCGAGACGAGCAGTACTTC

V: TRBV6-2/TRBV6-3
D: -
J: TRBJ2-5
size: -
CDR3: CASSSHSGGGETQYF
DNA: TGTGCCAGCAGTTCGCACTCCGGGGGTGGAGAGACCCAGTACTTC

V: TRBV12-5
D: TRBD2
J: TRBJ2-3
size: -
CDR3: CASGLEGGRTDTQYF
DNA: TGTGCTAGTGGTTTGGAAGGCGGGAGGACAGATACGCAGTATTTT

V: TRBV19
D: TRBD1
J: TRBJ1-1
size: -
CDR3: CASSIYPTGGNPEAFF
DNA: TGTGCCAGTAGTATATATCCGACAGGGGGGAATCCTGAAGCTTTCTTT

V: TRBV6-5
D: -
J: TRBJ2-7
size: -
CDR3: CASSSPGGYEQYF
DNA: TGTGCCAGCAGTTCGCCCGGGGGCTACGAGCAGTACTTC